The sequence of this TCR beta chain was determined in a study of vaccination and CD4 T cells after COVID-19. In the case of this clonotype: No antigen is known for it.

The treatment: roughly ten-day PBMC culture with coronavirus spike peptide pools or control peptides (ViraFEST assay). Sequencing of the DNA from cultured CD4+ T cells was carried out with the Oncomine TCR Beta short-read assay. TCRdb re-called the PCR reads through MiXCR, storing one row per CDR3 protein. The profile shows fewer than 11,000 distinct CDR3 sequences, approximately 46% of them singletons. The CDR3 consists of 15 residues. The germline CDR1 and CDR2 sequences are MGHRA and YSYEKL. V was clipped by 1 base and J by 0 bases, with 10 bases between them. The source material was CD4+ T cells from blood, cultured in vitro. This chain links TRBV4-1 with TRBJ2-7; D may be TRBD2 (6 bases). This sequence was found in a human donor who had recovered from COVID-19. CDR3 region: CASSQGEESSYEQYF. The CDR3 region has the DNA TGCGCCAGCAGCCAAGGGGAGGAGAGCTCCTACGAGCAGTACTTC.